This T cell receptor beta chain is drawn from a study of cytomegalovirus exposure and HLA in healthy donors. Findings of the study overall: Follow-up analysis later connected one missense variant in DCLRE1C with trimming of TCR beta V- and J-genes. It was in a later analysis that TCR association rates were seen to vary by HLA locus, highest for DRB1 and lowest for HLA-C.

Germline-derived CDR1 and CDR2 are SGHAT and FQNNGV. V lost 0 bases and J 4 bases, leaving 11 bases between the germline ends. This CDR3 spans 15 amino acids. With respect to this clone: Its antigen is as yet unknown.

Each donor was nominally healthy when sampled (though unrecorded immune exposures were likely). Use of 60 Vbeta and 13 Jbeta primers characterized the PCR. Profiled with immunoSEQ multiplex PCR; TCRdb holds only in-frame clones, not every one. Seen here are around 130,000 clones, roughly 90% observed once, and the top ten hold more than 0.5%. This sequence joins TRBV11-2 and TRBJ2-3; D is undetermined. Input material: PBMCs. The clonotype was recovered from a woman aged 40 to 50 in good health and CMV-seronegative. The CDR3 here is CASSLDRMSADTQYF. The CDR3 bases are TGTGCCAGCAGCTTAGATCGAATGAGTGCAGATACGCAGTATTTT.